This passage covers 15 T cell receptor beta chains from one sample sequenced in a study of blood T cell repertoires in COVID-19. Clones were read by immunoSEQ multiplex PCR, and TCRdb kept only the in-frame ones, dropping some. Among 20,000 to 25,000 clones listed, more than 80% were seen once. Sequencing was carried out using peripheral blood. The receptors stem from a human donor in a cohort sampled during active COVID-19.

The V and J genes are TRBV6-1 and TRBJ1-2; D is possibly TRBD1 (5 bases). CDR3 length: 13 residues. The germline V gene has CDR1 MNHNS and CDR2 SASEGT. Trimming stripped 2 bases from V and 8 bases from J, with 12 bases between. The CDR3 reads CASSERDREGYTF. In DNA, the CDR3 is TGTGCCAGCAGTGAACGTGACAGAGAGGGCTACACCTTC.

V usage is TRBV7-2 and J usage is TRBJ1-6; D is ambiguous. Germline values: CDR1 SGHTA, CDR2 FQGNSA. V was pared by 5 bases and J by 9 bases, with 14 bases between. The CDR3 extends over 14 amino acids. In DNA form, the CDR3 reads TGTGCCAGCAGCCAGGAGGGAGGTGGTTCACCCCTCCACTTT. This sequence encodes CASSQEGGGSPLHF.

The genes are TRBV11-2 and TRBJ1-6, with TRBD1 as a possible D gene (6 bases). The CDR3 sequence is 15 residues long. From germline, CDR1 is SGHAT and CDR2 FQNNGV. Trimming removed 1 base at V and 11 bases at J, with 15 bases between. CDR3 amino acids: CASSLGAQGSTPLHF. CDR3 in DNA: TGTGCCAGCAGCTTAGGTGCACAGGGATCGACACCCCTCCACTTT.

This chain joins TRBV5-5 and TRBJ1-4, with TRBD1 as a possible D gene (6 bases). The CDR3 extends over 15 amino acids. CDR1 is SGHKS, CDR2 YYEKEE, per germline (reference sequence). V was cut by 0 bases and J by 3 bases, with 9 bases left in between. The CDR3 loop is CASSLGGLANEKLFF. In nucleotides, the CDR3 is TGTGCCAGCAGCTTGGGGGGGCTAGCTAATGAAAAACTGTTTTTT.

The chain couples TRBV6-6 to TRBJ2-7, with D possibly TRBD1 on 6 matching bases. V dropped 8 bases and J dropped 2 bases, with 16 bases sitting between them. The CDR3 runs 14 residues. Germline V gene sequence: CDR1 MNHNY, CDR2 SVGAGI (reference sequence). In DNA form, the CDR3 reads TGTGCCAGCCGACACAGGGCCGGCACCTACGAGCAGTACTTC. Its translation: CASRHRAGTYEQYF.

Here the CDR3 reads CASTSGTSGASRQFF. The CDR3 DNA is TGTGCCAGCACCTCCGGGACTAGCGGGGCGTCGCGGCAGTTCTTC. The rearrangement joins TRBV14 to TRBJ2-1, with 13 bases matching TRBD2. Germline-derived CDR1 and CDR2 are SGHDN and FVKESK. This CDR3 comprises 15 residues. Trimming took 7 bases from V and 12 from J; bases not matched to a gene: 12.

This rearrangement joins TRBV6-1 to TRBJ2-1; 7 bases map to TRBD2. The trim removed 1 base at V and 5 bases at J, leaving 8 bases unmatched. The germline V gene encodes CDR1 MNHNS and CDR2 SASEGT. The CDR3 spans 16 residues. The CDR3 loop is CASSEGEGVGHNEQFF. The CDR3, as DNA: TGTGCCAGCAGTGAAGGGGAGGGAGTCGGACACAATGAGCAGTTCTTC.

This chain connects TRBV9 to TRBJ2-5; 7 bases match TRBD1. Looked up from germline, CDR1 is SGDLS and CDR2 is YYNGEE. The V gene end was trimmed by 3 bases and the J gene end by 6 bases; junction bases not matched to a gene: 11. The CDR3 consists of 15 residues. The CDR3 bases are TGTGCCAGCAGCGGGGACAGTGGGGCGCGACAGACCCAGTACTTC. Its translation is CASSGDSGARQTQYF.

CDR3 coding DNA: TGTGCCAGCAGTGAAGACGGGCAGGGGATGATCTACGAGCAGTACTTC. As protein: CASSEDGQGMIYEQYF. The V and J genes are TRBV6-1 and TRBJ2-7, with D maybe TRBD1 (6 bases). Germline V lookup: CDR1 MNHNS, CDR2 SASEGT. Trimming pared 1 base from V and 3 bases from J, leaving 16 bases between. CDR3 size: 16 residues.

This sequence joins TRBV7-9 and TRBJ2-7; a possible D gene is TRBD1 (6 bases). The V end lost 6 bases, the J end lost 2 bases, and 20 bases lay between the germline ends. CDR1 SEHNR and CDR2 FQNEAQ come from the germline V gene (reference sequence). The CDR3 consists of 16 residues. Here the CDR3 reads CASSQKSGENPYEQYF. The CDR3 coding sequence is TGTGCCAGCAGTCAAAAATCAGGGGAAAATCCCTACGAGCAGTACTTC.

V usage is TRBV4-1 and J usage is TRBJ1-1; 9 bases map to TRBD1. This CDR3 spans 17 amino acids. Trimming at V came to 4 bases and at J to 0 bases, leaving 9 bases not matched to a gene. Per the germline V gene, CDR1 is MGHRA and CDR2 is YSYEKL. For the CDR3, the DNA is TGCGCCAGCAGCCTAGCACCGGGACAGGGTCTGAACACTGAAGCTTTCTTT. Amino acid sequence: CASSLAPGQGLNTEAFF.

The CDR3 spells CASSQDRGSSYNEQFF. Here the CDR3 DNA reads TGTGCCAGCAGCCAAGATAGGGGAAGCTCCTACAATGAGCAGTTCTTC. This sequence joins TRBV4-2 and TRBJ2-1, with D tentatively TRBD1 (5 bases). CDR3 size: 16 residues. Per the germline V gene, CDR1 is LGHNA and CDR2 is YNFKEQ. Trimming removed 0 bases from V and 0 bases from J, with 9 bases in between.

This clone was recorded once. The chain has TRBV5-4 and TRBJ2-2; 10 nucleotides align to TRBD2. Germline V CDR1 and CDR2: SGHNT, YYREEE (reference sequence). The trim removed 5 bases at V and 7 bases at J, leaving 11 bases unmatched. The CDR3 contains 16 residues. CDR3 in DNA: TGTGCCAGCAGTCCCGAGGTAGCGGGGGGAATCGGGGAGCTGTTTTTT. This codes for CASSPEVAGGIGELFF.

The chain combines TRBV29-1 with TRBJ1-2; 7 positions match TRBD1. With 7 bases clipped from V and 6 bases from J, the junction kept 11 bases outside the gene matches. This CDR3 spans 13 amino acids. Germline assignment: CDR1 SQVTM and CDR2 ANQGSEA. This CDR3 is CSAAWGQMDGYTF. The CDR3 nucleotides are TGCAGCGCCGCGTGGGGACAGATGGATGGCTACACCTTC.

The genes are TRBV12-3 or TRBV12-4 and TRBJ1-2; D is ambiguous. There are 12 residues in the CDR3. Trimming took 7 bases from V and 7 from J, leaving 13 bases between them. The CDR3 DNA follows: TGTGCCAGCACCCTGACGGGATTTGGCTACACCTTC. Translation gives CASTLTGFGYTF.